The next 30 T cell receptor beta chains were all read from a single sample in a study of shared clonotypes between healthy human individuals (dated by TCRdb to about 2020). The library came from the immunoSEQ multiplex PCR assay. The table was pulled from immuneACCESS by TCRdb, which kept in-frame rearrangements only. Such tables lose some clones; where checked, under half of the loss comes from unresolved V genes, and the rest has no known cause. In this sample the table shows some 500,000 clones, 60% to 80% of which occur a single time. Clones ranked in the top ten supply approximately 12% of the sample. The sample consisted of PBMCs. The receptors originated from a middle-aged woman in good health. Some clones in this sample may be carry-over from other donors' samples.

This chain uses TRBV18 with TRBJ1-2; 7 bases fit TRBD1. The V gene end was trimmed by 5 bases and the J gene end by 0 bases; junction bases not matched to a gene: 12. This CDR3 comprises 17 residues. CDR1 is KGHSH, CDR2 LQKENI, per germline. CDR3 bases: TGTGCCAGCTCAAGTGGGACAGCTCAATTCGCTAACTATGGCTACACCTTC. It encodes CASSSGTAQFANYGYTF.

The V call is TRBV15, the J call TRBJ2-5, with D uncertain. The CDR3 consists of 13 residues. Germline CDR1 is LNHNV and CDR2 is YYDKDF (reference sequence). Trimming pared 4 bases from V and 1 base from J, leaving 7 bases between. CDR3 protein: CATSMRFQETQYF. Here the CDR3 DNA reads TGTGCCACCAGCATGAGATTCCAAGAGACCCAGTACTTC.

The chain recombines TRBV5-6 with TRBJ1-3, with a possible D match to TRBD1 (5 bases). Germline V gene sequence: CDR1 SGHDT, CDR2 YYEEEE. Trimming took 0 bases from V and 3 from J, leaving 10 bases between them. The CDR3 sequence is 15 residues long. The DNA for the CDR3 is TGTGCCAGCAGCTTGGCCCCAGGGAATGGAAACACCATATATTTT. Protein: CASSLAPGNGNTIYF.

This chain connects TRBV30 to TRBJ1-6; 11 bases agree with TRBD1. Germline V CDR1 and CDR2: GTSNPN, SVGIG (reference sequence). Trimming took 1 base from V and 8 from J; bases not matched to a gene: 7. The CDR3 length is 16 residues. The CDR3 region is CAWSEIPGQGDSPLHF. The CDR3 DNA sequence: TGTGCCTGGAGTGAAATACCGGGACAGGGGGATTCACCCCTCCACTTT.

As regards this clone: A far larger clone is one base from this, pointing to a likely read error. Other nucleotide sequences in the sample specify the same CDR3. The DNA for the CDR3 is TGTAGCGTTAACGAACAGGGAGTCGGCGAAGCTTTCTTT. Residues: CSVNEQGVGEAFF. V usage is TRBV29-1 and J usage is TRBJ1-1; tentatively, D is TRBD1 (6 bases). This CDR3 is built from 13 residues. Germline values: CDR1 SQVTM, CDR2 ANQGSEA.

The genes are TRBV29-1 and TRBJ2-7, with 7 bases matching TRBD2. The CDR3 totals 13 residues. CDR1 and CDR2 from the germline V gene are SQVTM and ANQGSEA. Germline trimming cut 4 bases from V and 3 bases from J; bases unmatched to any gene: 6. The CDR3 DNA follows: TGCAGCGTTGGGACTGGGGGGGACTACGAGCAGTACTTC. Protein product: CSVGTGGDYEQYF.

The chain links TRBV7-7 to TRBJ2-5, with D possibly called TRBD1 or TRBD2 (5 bases each). Germline V gives CDR1 SSHAT, CDR2 FNYEAQ (reference sequence). Between the trimmed V and J ends, which lost 11 bases and 5 bases, there was a span of 15 bases. This CDR3 has 12 amino acids. As DNA, the CDR3 is TGTGCCGGTGGGGGAGAGGGGGAGACCCAGTACTTC. Translating gives CAGGGEGETQYF.

The CDR3 DNA reads as TGCGCCAGCAGCTTGGGCAGAACTAATGAAAAACTGTTTTTT. Its protein product is CASSLGRTNEKLFF. The chain is built from TRBV5-1 and TRBJ1-4; D uncertain. The V and J ends lost 0 bases and 1 base respectively, with 4 bases between them. The CDR3 loop spans 14 amino acids. Germline lookup yields CDR1 SGHRS and CDR2 YFSETQ.

This clone appeared a single time. The J gene is TRBJ2-7, the V gene TRBV7-2; 7 bases agree with TRBD2. The CDR3 runs 14 residues. The germline CDR1 and CDR2 sequences are SGHTA and FQGNSA. V lost 4 bases, J lost 3 bases, and 6 bases stayed unmatched. The CDR3 sequence: CASSSGGMNYEQYF. CDR3 sequence (DNA): TGTGCCAGCAGCTCCGGGGGGATGAACTACGAGCAGTACTTC.

This clone was picked up one time. The rearrangement links TRBV7-3 to TRBJ2-3; no firm D call. V lost 3 bases and J 1 base, leaving 11 bases between the germline ends. Looked up from germline, CDR1 is SGHTA and CDR2 is FQGTGA. There are 15 residues in the CDR3. CDR3 amino acids: CASSLRLGGTDTQYF. The CDR3 nucleotides are TGTGCCAGCAGCTTGCGGCTAGGTGGCACAGATACGCAGTATTTT. Together with reference TRBV7-3 and TRBJ2-3, the CDR3 gives the full variable domain: GAGVSQTPSNKVTEKGKYVELRCDPISGHTALYWYRQSLGQGPEFLIYFQGTGAADDSGLPNDRFFAVRPEGSVSTLKIQRTERGDSAVYLCASSLRLGGTDTQYFGPGTRLTVL.

A remark on this clone: A read error likely explains this, since a far larger clone differs by one base. The chain carries TRBV5-4 and TRBJ2-7; TRBD2 agrees at 13 bases. CDR1 SGHNT and CDR2 YYREEE come from the germline V gene (reference sequence). V lost 0 bases, J lost 12 bases, and 9 bases stayed unmatched. CDR3 size: 15 residues. The CDR3 loop reads CASSLAQLAGGQRYF. CDR3 nucleotide sequence: TGTGCCAGCAGCTTGGCCCAACTAGCGGGAGGGCAGCGGTACTTC.

In the case of this clone: It may be a read error: a sequence one base away is much more abundant. V gene TRBV6-1 combines with J gene TRBJ2-6; weak D call: TRBD1 (6 bases). Germline values: CDR1 MNHNS, CDR2 SASEGT. The CDR3 sequence is 15 residues long. CDR3 coding DNA: TGTGCCAGCAGTCCAGGGGTAACTGGGGCCAACGCCCTGACTTTC. This translates into CASSPGVTGANALTF.

The chain links TRBV7-9 to TRBJ1-3, with 7 bases fitting TRBD1. Germline values: CDR1 SEHNR, CDR2 FQNEAQ (reference sequence). The CDR3 is 15 residues long. The ends lost 5 bases at V and 4 bases at J; junction bases unmatched: 8. CDR3: CASSQQGSSGNTIYF. The CDR3 DNA reads as TGTGCCAGCAGCCAACAGGGGTCTTCGGGAAACACCATATATTTT.

Of note for this clone: A far larger clone is a single base away, which makes a read error likely. The CDR3 protein is CASSSGRGSYEQYF. CDR3 coding DNA: TGTGCTAGCAGCTCGGGACGGGGGTCCTACGAGCAGTACTTC. The V gene is TRBV7-7, the J gene TRBJ2-7, with a possible D match to TRBD2 (6 bases). CDR1 and CDR2 (germline): SSHAT, FNYEAQ (reference sequence). The CDR3 covers 14 residues. Full variable domain (outside the CDR3, taken from reference TRBV7-7 and TRBJ2-7): GAGVSQSPRYKVTKRGQDVTLRCDPISSHATLYWYQQALGQGPEFLTYFNYEAQPDKSGLPSDRFSAERPEGSISTLTIQRTEQRDSAMYRCASSSGRGSYEQYFGPGTRLTVT.

V is TRBV4-2 and J is TRBJ1-2; 8 bases align to TRBD1. V trimming: 3 bases; J trimming: 8 bases; junction bases outside the gene matches: 8. Per germline, CDR1 LGHNA and CDR2 YNFKEQ. The CDR3 extends over 14 amino acids. The CDR3 loop is CASSHPRGREGYTF. CDR3 sequence (DNA): TGTGCCAGCAGCCATCCCAGGGGGCGCGAAGGCTACACCTTC.

V gene TRBV19 combines with J gene TRBJ2-3; no clear D gene. Between the trimmed V and J ends, which lost 4 bases and 0 bases, there was a span of 11 bases. The germline CDR1 and CDR2 sequences are LNHDA and SQIVND (reference sequence). The CDR3 runs 15 residues. As DNA, the CDR3 is TGTGCCAGTAGTACCACTGGCTCTAGCACAGATACGCAGTATTTT. This gives the protein CASSTTGSSTDTQYF.

The CDR3 reads CASSLFRGERLSNQPQHF. The CDR3 nucleotides are TGTGCCAGCAGCTTGTTTCGGGGTGAAAGACTGAGCAATCAGCCCCAGCATTTT. J is TRBJ1-5 and V is TRBV5-7; no clear D. TRBV5-7 falls under the ORF class, with uncertain function. CDR3 length: 18 amino acids. The ends were cut back, 1 base at V and 1 base at J, with 18 bases in the middle.

This clone has a handful of counts. At the DNA level, this CDR3 is encoded by other sequences in the same sample as well. This sequence joins TRBV29-1 and TRBJ1-1, with D uncertain. Trimming took 7 bases from V and 4 from J, leaving 13 bases between them. Germline lookup yields CDR1 SQVTM and CDR2 ANQGSEA. The CDR3 contains 12 residues. The CDR3 here is CSATDKATEAFF. CDR3 sequence (DNA): TGCAGCGCAACTGACAAGGCCACTGAAGCTTTCTTT.

As DNA, the CDR3 is TGTGCCAGCAGTTCGGCCGGTTTCGTCGCCAAAAACATTCAGTACTTC. Protein product: CASSSAGFVAKNIQYF. This chain links TRBV7-7 with TRBJ2-4; no definite D call. Germline CDR1 is SSHAT and CDR2 is FNYEAQ (reference sequence). There are 16 residues in the CDR3. Trimming took 6 bases from V and 1 from J, leaving 16 bases between them.

This clone was observed many times. Other nucleotide sequences in the sample specify the same CDR3. The rearrangement uses TRBV27 and TRBJ1-1, with TRBD1 matching 7 bases. CDR1 is MNHEY, CDR2 SMNVEV, per germline (reference sequence). CDR3 length equals 14 residues. Trimming removed 4 bases from V and 7 bases from J; junction bases left unmatched: 9. The CDR3 nucleotides are TGTGCCAGCAGTTGGGACAGCCCTGAGGGTGAAGCTTTCTTT. Encoded protein: CASSWDSPEGEAFF.

The chain uses TRBV6-1 and TRBJ2-2; 15 nucleotides agree with TRBD2. The junction had 2 bases not matched to a gene; V was cut back by 6 bases and J by 6 bases. This CDR3 has 15 amino acids. CDR1 and CDR2 (germline): MNHNS, SASEGT. DNA for the CDR3: TGTGCCAGCAGGGGACTAGCGGGAGGCCCCGGGGAGCTGTTTTTT. Translation gives CASRGLAGGPGELFF.

Many counts were recorded for this clone. This CDR3 is CASSWQQDQPQHF. CDR3 nucleotides: TGTGCCAGTAGTTGGCAGCAGGACCAGCCCCAGCATTTT. J is TRBJ1-5 and V is TRBV19; D ambiguous. V lost 5 bases, J lost 7 bases, and 12 bases lay in between. This CDR3 is 13 amino acids long. From germline, CDR1 is LNHDA and CDR2 SQIVND (reference sequence).

As to this clone: A read error may account for a junction end that differs from germline. The rearrangement links TRBV7-7 to TRBJ2-5, with D uncertain. Germline CDR1 and CDR2: SSHAT and FNYEAQ (reference sequence). The CDR3 covers 13 residues. CDR3 DNA: TGTGCTAGCAGCCCCTCCCCCGGGGAGACCCAGTACTTC. Residues: CASSPSPGETQYF.

The V call is TRBV10-2, the J call TRBJ2-3; D is unclear. The CDR3 has 15 residues. The V end lost 4 bases, the J end lost 2 bases, and 13 bases lay between the germline ends. The germline gives CDR1 WSHSY, CDR2 SAAADI. CDR3 amino acids: CASSGDSLFTDTQYF. The CDR3 coding sequence is TGCGCCAGCAGTGGCGATAGTCTTTTCACAGATACGCAGTATTTT.

This clone was detected once. Since a far larger clone is one base different, this is likely a read error. The chain recombines TRBV9 with TRBJ2-5, with D perhaps matching TRBD1 or TRBD2 (6 bases each). The CDR3 consists of 16 residues. The V end was cut by 1 base, the J end by 7 bases, with 20 bases between. Germline CDR1 and CDR2: SGDLS and YYNGEE. CDR3 region: CASSVRPGGGDPTQYF. The CDR3 coding sequence is TGTGCCAGCAGCGTAAGACCCGGGGGCGGTGACCCGACCCAGTACTTC.

The chain carries TRBV18 and TRBJ2-5, with 7 bases lining up with TRBD1. The V gene end was trimmed by 4 bases and the J gene end by 3 bases; junction bases not matched to a gene: 8. The germline gives CDR1 KGHSH, CDR2 LQKENI. The CDR3 has 15 residues. Here the CDR3 reads CASSLNFGTEETQYF. DNA for the CDR3: TGTGCCAGCTCACTCAATTTCGGGACAGAAGAGACCCAGTACTTC. Drawing the rest from reference TRBV18 and TRBJ2-5, the complete variable domain is NAGVMQNPRHLVRRRGQEARLRCSPMKGHSHVYWYRQLPEEGLKFMVYLQKENIIDESGMPKERFSAEFPKEGPSILRIQQVVRGDSAAYFCASSLNFGTEETQYFGPGTRLLVL.

The V and J genes are TRBV10-3 and TRBJ1-3, with 7 nucleotides matching TRBD1. The germline V gene has CDR1 ENHRY and CDR2 SYGVKD. Trimming removed 3 bases from V and 7 bases from J; junction bases left unmatched: 12. The CDR3 runs to 16 residues. CDR3 region: CAISDISRDRRNTIYF. CDR3 nucleotides: TGTGCCATCAGTGATATCTCCCGGGACAGAAGGAACACCATATATTTT.

The V and J genes are TRBV19 and TRBJ1-5, with D possibly TRBD1 on 5 matching bases. Germline V gives CDR1 LNHDA, CDR2 SQIVND (reference sequence). The CDR3 is 14 amino acids. Trimming pared 7 bases from V and 6 bases from J, leaving 16 bases between. For the CDR3, the DNA is TGTGCCAGTACCTTGGAGGGGAAGGGTCAGCCCCAGCATTTT. Protein sequence: CASTLEGKGQPQHF. The variable domain in full, with the rest retrieved from reference TRBV19 and TRBJ1-5, is DGGITQSPKYLFRKEGQNVTLSCEQNLNHDAMYWYRQDPGQGLRLIYYSQIVNDFQKGDIAEGYSVSREKKESFPLTVTSAQKNPTAFYLCASTLEGKGQPQHFGDGTRLSIL.

This rearrangement joins TRBV27 to TRBJ2-1; 9 bases are a match to TRBD2. Trimming cost V 2 bases and J 6 bases; bases outside gene matches: 11. Per germline, CDR1 MNHEY and CDR2 SMNVEV (reference sequence). The CDR3 contains 17 residues. The CDR3 loop reads CASSLRAGTSRANEQFF. The CDR3 nucleotides are TGTGCCAGCAGTTTACGGGCCGGGACTAGCAGGGCCAATGAGCAGTTCTTC.

Points on this clone: With a much larger clone just one base away, this may be a read error. Other nucleotide sequences from this sample produce the same CDR3. V usage is TRBV6-1 and J usage is TRBJ1-6, with TRBD1 as a possible D gene (6 bases). The CDR3 is made up of 15 amino acids. Germline V gives CDR1 MNHNS, CDR2 SASEGT. The CDR3, as DNA: TGTGCCAGCAGTATAAACAGGGTTGTAGGCTCACCCCTCCACTTC. It specifies CASSINRVVGSPLHF.